The following is a TCR beta chain sequence with its context. The sample is drawn from a study of T-cell reconstitution after alpha-beta-depleted transplantation in children. Unique molecular identifiers were incorporated into the prepared TCRbeta library. TCRdb ran MiXCR on the PCR reads and lists one entry per CDR3 protein. The sample shows a few hundred thousand distinct CDR3 sequences, about a fifth of them seen only once. Trimming took off 0 bases at V and 5 bases at J, with 9 bases between the two ends. The CDR3 has 14 amino acids. Germline CDR1 and CDR2: SGHTA and FQGNSA. The source material was PBMCs from the stem cell graft donor, sampled from the stem cell graft. The clonotype comes from a human donor who donated a stem cell graft to a child with acute myeloid leukemia. The chain links TRBV7-2 to TRBJ2-3, with D unclear. The CDR3 bases are TGTGCCAGCAGCTTAGCTAGTTCTAAAGATACGCAGTATTTT. Its translation: CASSLASSKDTQYF.